Reported below is one T cell receptor (beta chain). The V gene lost 1 base and the J gene lost 0 bases, with 12 bases spanning the gap. Germline CDR1 and CDR2: SGHTS and YDEGEE. The CDR3 sequence is 16 residues long. The sample originates from a study of blood T cell repertoires in COVID-19. Overall study: PBMCs, B-cell-depleted T cells, or T cells were the source of the cDNA or gDNA that made up the material.

The protocol was immunoSEQ multiplex PCR, while the TCRdb copy is restricted to in-frame clones and leaves out a portion. The top ten clones hold more than 2% of a sample with about 150,000 clones, roughly nine tenths of them seen once. Sequenced input: peripheral blood. The sequence was collected from a woman in her 70s with acute or convalescent COVID-19. The rearrangement links TRBV5-8 to TRBJ2-3, with D maybe TRBD1 (5 bases). The CDR3 DNA sequence: TGTGCCAGCAGCTTGCCGAGGACATCTAGCACAGATACGCAGTATTTT. It yields the protein CASSLPRTSSTDTQYF.